The source of this TCR beta chain is a study of cytomegalovirus exposure and HLA in healthy donors. PCR was performed using 60 Vbeta and 13 Jbeta primers. Measured with immunoSEQ multiplex PCR; TCRdb has only the in-frame clones, and not every one. The sample records 150,000 to 200,000 clones, about 85% being singletons. The source is a man aged 50 to 59 in good health and CMV-seronegative. What was sequenced was PBMCs.

The CDR3 DNA reads TGTGCCAGTAGTATCTTCCCTAGCGGGGGGAACACCGGGGAGCTGTTTTTT. Translation: CASSIFPSGGNTGELFF. This chain connects TRBV19 to TRBJ2-2, with 10 bases lining up with TRBD2. J was trimmed by 1 base and V by 3 bases; bases with no gene match: 5. This CDR3 has 17 residues. Germline values: CDR1 LNHDA, CDR2 SQIVND (reference sequence). Looking up the rest from reference TRBV19 and TRBJ2-2 gives the full variable domain: DGGITQSPKYLFRKEGQNVTLSCEQNLNHDAMYWYRQDPGQGLRLIYYSQIVNDFQKGDIAEGYSVSREKKESFPLTVTSAQKNPTAFYLCASSIFPSGGNTGELFFGEGSRLTVL.